Presented here are 24 T cell receptor beta chains from one specimen sequenced in a study of T cell repertoires in aging, cancer and after chemotherapy. A mixed TRB-A/B primer pool amplified rearranged TRB by multiplex touch-down PCR. MiXCR was run by TCRdb on the multiplex PCR reads, yielding one entry per CDR3 protein. The data hold under 7,500 distinct CDR3 sequences, with 40% observed a single time. Amplification of TCR beta used genomic DNA extracted from peripheral blood. Sequenced: blood. These receptors originate from a human donor in good health.

DNA for the CDR3: TGTGCCAGCAGTGAAACCAGGGCCCACTACGAGCAGTACTTC. Its protein product is CASSETRAHYEQYF. The rearrangement joins TRBV6-5 to TRBJ2-7, with a weak D call TRBD1 (5 bases). V was clipped by 5 bases and J by 3 bases, with 14 bases between them. This CDR3 is 14 amino acids long. CDR1 is MNHEY and CDR2 is SVGAGI in the germline V gene.

The CDR3 DNA reads TGTGCCAGCAGTTTCCCGGGACAGGGTGTCGATGAGCAGTTCTTC. It specifies CASSFPGQGVDEQFF. The chain is built from TRBV27 and TRBJ2-1, with TRBD1 matching over 9 bases. CDR1 is MNHEY and CDR2 is SMNVEV in the germline V gene (reference sequence). The length of the CDR3 is 15 residues. J gave up 8 bases and V 3 bases, and 8 bases lay outside the gene matches.

The CDR3 region has the DNA TGTGCCAGCAGCTTGGCCTTGGCCTACACAGATACGCAGTATTTT. It codes for CASSLALAYTDTQYF. The rearrangement links TRBV7-2 to TRBJ2-3; D remains unclear. CDR1 is SGHTA, CDR2 FQGNSA, per germline. The CDR3 is made up of 15 amino acids. Trimming shortened V by 3 bases and J by 2 bases, and 12 bases separated the two germline ends.

By share, this clonotype counts as large. CDR3: CASSDMGESHNEQFF. The CDR3 DNA follows: TGTGCCAGCAGTGACATGGGGGAAAGCCACAATGAGCAGTTCTTC. V is TRBV6-4 and J is TRBJ2-1; D is possibly TRBD1 or TRBD2 (5 bases each). The V end lost 2 bases, the J end lost 5 bases, and 13 bases lay between the germline ends. Germline-derived CDR1 and CDR2 are MRHNA and SNTAGT. The CDR3 runs 15 residues.

V usage is TRBV6-2 or TRBV6-3 and J usage is TRBJ2-3, with 13 bases that match TRBD2. Germline-derived CDR1 and CDR2 are MNHEY and SVGEGT. This CDR3 has 15 residues. The V and J ends lost 6 bases and 4 bases, in that order; junction bases with no gene match: 4. CDR3 in DNA: TGTGCCAGCAGCACTAGCGGGGGGGCCTCAGATACGCAGTATTTT. Translating it yields CASSTSGGASDTQYF.

This clonotype appeared a few times. The chain carries TRBV24-1 and TRBJ2-2, with D maybe TRBD2 (5 bases). Per germline, CDR1 KGHDR and CDR2 SFDVKD. V lost 4 bases and J 4 bases, leaving 9 bases between the germline ends. The CDR3 loop spans 14 amino acids. CDR3 nucleotides: TGTGCCACCAGTGAATCCGGGATCACCGGGGAGCTGTTTTTT. Protein product: CATSESGITGELFF.

The chain links TRBV7-9 to TRBJ2-7, with 8 nucleotides matching TRBD2. With V trimmed by 3 bases and J by 5 bases, 15 bases remained unmatched. The CDR3 contains 17 residues. Germline CDR1 and CDR2: SEHNR and FQNEAQ (reference sequence). Here the CDR3 reads CASSFPKSNRGGDEQYF. As DNA, the CDR3 is TGTGCCAGCAGCTTCCCGAAGAGCAATCGGGGGGGCGACGAGCAGTACTTC.

This clonotype turned up a few times. This chain joins TRBV20-1 and TRBJ2-1; D might be TRBD1 (5 bases). Deletions cut 5 bases from V and 3 bases from J, with 14 bases between. This CDR3 contains 14 residues. Germline CDR1 and CDR2: DFQATT and SNEGSKA (reference sequence). CDR3 in amino acids: CSARTGPDYNEQFF. In DNA form, the CDR3 reads TGCAGTGCTCGAACAGGACCCGACTACAATGAGCAGTTCTTC.

The chain employs TRBV6-5 and TRBJ2-5; no definite D call. The CDR3 is made up of 14 amino acids. Looked up from germline, CDR1 is MNHEY and CDR2 is SVGAGI. The germline V and J ends were trimmed by 4 bases and 5 bases, with 14 bases remaining between them. In DNA, the CDR3 is TGTGCCAGCAGTTCCCGTTCTGCGCGCGAGACCCAGTACTTC. Its protein product is CASSSRSARETQYF.

This clonotype ranks as medium-sized. This chain uses TRBV29-1 with TRBJ2-7, with D possibly TRBD1 on 6 matching bases. Germline V lookup: CDR1 SQVTM, CDR2 ANQGSEA. V lost 7 bases and J 0 bases, leaving 19 bases between the germline ends. CDR3 length: 15 residues. CDR3: CSATKPGHNSYEQYF. DNA for the CDR3: TGCAGCGCCACAAAGCCGGGACACAACTCCTACGAGCAGTACTTC.

This clonotype was seen more than once but under ten times. This rearrangement joins TRBV7-9 to TRBJ2-3; 8 bases match TRBD1. Germline V lookup: CDR1 SEHNR, CDR2 FQNEAQ (reference sequence). This CDR3 region has 16 residues. V trimming: 4 bases; J trimming: 0 bases; junction bases outside the gene matches: 6. Written as DNA, the CDR3 is TGTGCCAGCAGCTCTCCGACAGGGGCGAGCACAGATACGCAGTATTTT. Translation: CASSSPTGASTDTQYF. The full variable domain, completed using reference TRBV7-9 and TRBJ2-3, is DTGVSQNPRHKITKRGQNVTFRCDPISEHNRLYWYRQTLGQGPEFLTYFQNEAQLEKSRLLSDRFSAERPKGSFSTLEIQRTEQGDSAMYLCASSSPTGASTDTQYFGPGTRLTVL.

As for this clonotype: One junction end does not reproduce the germline sequence, and a read error may be involved. The rearrangement joins TRBV4-2 to TRBJ2-4, with 7 bases fitting TRBD1. The germline V gene encodes CDR1 LGHNA and CDR2 YNFKEQ. The CDR3 runs 15 residues. This CDR3 is CASSQQGTAKNIQYF. The DNA of the CDR3 is TGCGCCAGCAGCCAACAGGGGACGGCCAAAAACATTCAGTACTTC.

The V gene is TRBV20-1, the J gene TRBJ2-7, with D possibly TRBD1 on 6 matching bases. The V end was cut by 7 bases, the J end by 0 bases, with 13 bases between. The CDR3 length is 13 residues. CDR1 is DFQATT and CDR2 is SNEGSKA in the germline V gene (reference sequence). The CDR3: CSVGAGSSYEQYF. CDR3 coding DNA: TGCAGTGTGGGGGCAGGGAGCTCCTACGAGCAGTACTTC.

This CDR3 reads CASSYPNQGARGYTF. CDR3 sequence (DNA): TGTGCCAGCAGTTACCCGAACCAGGGGGCGCGGGGCTACACCTTC. The chain links TRBV6-6 to TRBJ1-2; 8 nucleotides line up with TRBD1. With V trimmed by 2 bases and J by 8 bases, 10 bases remained unmatched. The CDR3 runs 15 residues. The germline CDR1 and CDR2 sequences are MNHNY and SVGAGI (reference sequence).

This clonotype was observed a handful of times. The chain carries TRBV7-2 and TRBJ2-3; 9 bases are a match to TRBD2. Germline CDR1 and CDR2: SGHTA and FQGNSA. CDR3 length: 15 residues. V dropped 5 bases and J dropped 0; count of bases not matched to a gene: 3. The CDR3 DNA sequence: TGTGCCAGCAGCGCCGCGGGGGGGAGCACAGATACGCAGTATTTT. Translation gives CASSAAGGSTDTQYF. The variable domain in full, with the rest retrieved from reference TRBV7-2 and TRBJ2-3, is GAGVSQSPSNKVTEKGKDVELRCDPISGHTALYWYRQSLGQGLEFLIYFQGNSAPDKSGLPSDRFSAERTGGSVSTLTIQRTQQEDSAVYLCASSAAGGSTDTQYFGPGTRLTVL.

V and J are TRBV12-3 or TRBV12-4 and TRBJ1-5; D uncertain. The ends were cut back, 5 bases at V and 14 bases at J, with 16 bases in the middle. The CDR3 runs 12 residues. CDR3 sequence (DNA): TGTGCCAGCAGTCCCCAGGCGACGGTGAAGCATTTT. Its protein product is CASSPQATVKHF.

The rearrangement joins TRBV4-2 to TRBJ2-7, with 10 nucleotides matching TRBD2. Germline-derived CDR1 and CDR2 are LGHNA and YNFKEQ. This CDR3 contains 17 residues. J gave up 2 bases and V 0 bases, and 7 bases lay outside the gene matches. In DNA, the CDR3 is TGTGCCAGCAGCCAAGAGCCTAGCGGGGGAGGTCCCTACGAGCAGTACTTC. Translation: CASSQEPSGGGPYEQYF.

In this sample, this clonotype turned up once. The chain couples TRBV5-1 to TRBJ1-1, with 8 bases identical to TRBD1. The V and J ends lost 4 bases and 1 base, in that order; junction bases with no gene match: 3. Per germline, CDR1 SGHRS and CDR2 YFSETQ. The CDR3 is 14 amino acids. The CDR3 coding sequence is TGCGCCAGCAGCACCGGGACAGGGAACACTGAAGCTTTCTTT. Its translation is CASSTGTGNTEAFF.

The chain uses TRBV9 and TRBJ1-4; no firm D call. The length of the CDR3 is 15 residues. V was shortened by 1 base and J by 7 bases, with 14 bases between the two germline ends. The V gene's germline CDR1 is SGDLS and CDR2 YYNGEE. The CDR3: CASSVSGGEGEKLFF. The CDR3 coding sequence is TGTGCCAGCAGCGTATCGGGTGGGGAGGGTGAAAAACTGTTTTTT. Complete variable domain (other parts from reference TRBV9 and TRBJ1-4): DSGVTQTPKHLITATGQRVTLRCSPRSGDLSVYWYQQSLDQGLQFLIQYYNGEERAKGNILERFSAQQFPDLHSELNLSSLELGDSALYFCASSVSGGEGEKLFFGSGTQLSVL.

This clonotype occurred a few times. This chain connects TRBV6-5 to TRBJ1-2; TRBD1 agrees at 7 bases. CDR1 is MNHEY and CDR2 is SVGAGI in the germline V gene. V shed 4 bases and J 6 bases; nucleotides not matched to a gene: 8. CDR3 length: 14 residues. This CDR3 is CASSSLGDSDGYTF. In DNA, the CDR3 is TGTGCCAGCAGTTCCCTTGGGGACAGCGATGGCTACACCTTC.

The chain is built from TRBV7-9 and TRBJ2-7, with 10 bases lining up with TRBD1. CDR1 and CDR2 (germline): SEHNR, FQNEAQ (reference sequence). The CDR3 is made up of 13 amino acids. V shed 5 bases, J shed 6 bases, and the junction held 4 bases outside the gene matches. CDR3 in amino acids: CASSRQGAGEQYF. The DNA of the CDR3 is TGTGCCAGCAGCCGACAGGGGGCGGGCGAGCAGTACTTC.

This clonotype has more than one count but fewer than ten. The V gene is TRBV27, the J gene TRBJ2-3, with D maybe TRBD1 (5 bases). The CDR3 has 17 amino acids. Per germline, CDR1 MNHEY and CDR2 SMNVEV (reference sequence). V lost 5 bases to trimming and J lost 2 bases, with 20 bases between them. The CDR3 nucleotides read TGTGCCAGCAGTCTGGCAGGGCCGCCGGCGCCCACAGATACGCAGTATTTT. Amino acid sequence: CASSLAGPPAPTDTQYF.

The chain links TRBV5-1 to TRBJ2-6, with TRBD1 matching over 7 bases. Looked up from germline, CDR1 is SGHRS and CDR2 is YFSETQ. The V and J ends lost 1 base and 4 bases, in that order; junction bases with no gene match: 14. This CDR3 has 19 amino acids. The CDR3 loop is CASSLLGTEYTGGANVLTF. The CDR3 region has the DNA TGCGCCAGCAGCTTGCTCGGGACAGAGTACACAGGGGGGGCCAACGTCCTGACTTTC.

This chain joins TRBV6-5 and TRBJ1-6; D is ambiguous. V dropped 7 bases and J dropped 5 bases, with 21 bases sitting between them. From germline, CDR1 is MNHEY and CDR2 SVGAGI. The CDR3 length is 17 residues. DNA of the CDR3: TGTGCCAGCAACATGGGTCGGGCTTCCGAGGATAATTCACCCCTCCACTTT. It codes for CASNMGRASEDNSPLHF.